The entry below gives a single TCR beta chain sequence along with its context. The data belong to a study of blood T cell repertoires in COVID-19. For the study at large: Nucleic acid was either cDNA or gDNA, and it came from T cells, B-cell-depleted T cells, or PBMCs.

In the source study's methods: The authors estimated nucleated cell counts from reference gene primer amplification. The repertoire was sequenced with immunoSEQ multiplex PCR; TCRdb's copy has only in-frame clones and lacks some. That table gives V, J and clone size, and the DNA gave D and trimming. The repertoire holds roughly 300,000 clones, with almost 85% as singletons. CDR3 length: 12 amino acids. V was shortened by 4 bases and J by 6 bases, with 10 bases between the two germline ends. Germline CDR1 reads SNHLY; CDR2 reads FYNNEI. The rearrangement joins TRBV2 to TRBJ2-7; D is perhaps TRBD1 (6 bases). The TCR was taken from a human donor in a cohort sampled during active COVID-19. The material sequenced was peripheral blood. This CDR3 reads CASSAQGFEQYF. CDR3 nucleotides: TGTGCCAGCAGTGCACAGGGTTTCGAGCAGTACTTC.